One sample yielded the 10 T cell receptor beta chains listed below, sequenced in a study of breast tumors, draining lymph nodes, adjacent tissues. Samples came from axillary lymph nodes draining the breast cancer. TCRdb reprocessed the multiplex PCR reads via MiXCR and lists one record per CDR3 protein. This table has some 140,000 distinct CDR3 sequences, approximately 22% appearing once. What was sequenced was axillary lymph node tissue. These receptors came from a female donor with breast cancer. Some clones in this sample may be carry-over from other donors' samples.

This clonotype was seen ten or more times. This rearrangement joins TRBV9 to TRBJ2-7; 9 nucleotides match TRBD1. Trimming removed 4 bases from V and 0 bases from J; junction bases left unmatched: 5. CDR1 and CDR2 (germline): SGDLS, YYNGEE. This CDR3 is 15 amino acids long. CDR3 amino acids: CASSPTGGSSYEQYF. The CDR3 DNA reads TGTGCCAGCAGCCCGACAGGGGGGAGCTCCTACGAGCAGTACTTC.

In the case of this clonotype: At one boundary the junction diverges from the germline segment, which might be a read error. The chain employs TRBV9 and TRBJ2-2; TRBD1 aligns across 10 bases. The CDR3 extends over 17 amino acids. Germline V lookup: CDR1 SGDLS, CDR2 YYNGEE. The CDR3 nucleotides read TGTGCCAACAGCGTAGGACAGGGGGGAATTAGCACCGGGGAGCTGTCTTTT. It specifies CANSVGQGGISTGELSF.

This clonotype was counted at least ten times. V gene TRBV6-5 combines with J gene TRBJ2-3; 7 positions agree with TRBD1. This CDR3 has 16 residues. With V trimmed by 0 bases and J by 2 bases, 5 bases remained unmatched. The germline V gene has CDR1 MNHEY and CDR2 SVGAGI. The CDR3 loop reads CASSYSPGGITDTQYF. CDR3 nucleotide sequence: TGTGCCAGCAGTTACTCACCAGGGGGAATCACAGATACGCAGTATTTT.

This clonotype was counted a single time. One end of the junction varies from germline; a read error may be responsible. The J gene is TRBJ2-1, the V gene TRBV6-5; a weak D match, TRBD2 (7 bases). CDR1 is MNHEY and CDR2 is SVGAGI in the germline V gene. The CDR3 is 18 amino acids. Here the CDR3 reads CASSHSGGRGITYNEQFF. CDR3 sequence (DNA): TGTGCCAGCAGTCACTCGGGGGGAAGGGGGATTACCTACAATGAGCAGTTCTTC.

Regarding this clonotype: Being one base from a much bigger clone, this may be a read error. The chain links TRBV6-6 to TRBJ2-3; 15 nucleotides match TRBD2. Trimming at V came to 0 bases and at J to 0 bases, leaving 4 bases not matched to a gene. The CDR3 is 19 amino acids. Germline CDR1 MNHNY, CDR2 SVGAGI (reference sequence). As DNA, the CDR3 is TGTGCCAGCAGTTACTCGGGACTAGCGGGAGGAATTAGCACAGATACGCAGTATTTT. Translated: CASSYSGLAGGISTDTQYF.

This clonotype has a count of ten or more. This chain joins TRBV24-1 and TRBJ2-1; possible D gene TRBD2, 6 bases. The germline gives CDR1 KGHDR, CDR2 SFDVKD. This CDR3 comprises 14 residues. V dropped 9 bases and J dropped 9 bases, with 20 bases sitting between them. CDR3 region: CATLDPAAGTEQFF. As DNA, the CDR3 is TGTGCCACCCTCGACCCTGCAGCGGGCACTGAGCAGTTCTTC.

Concerning this clonotype: This may be a read error: a much more frequent sequence differs by one nucleotide. The gene calls are TRBV4-1 and TRBJ2-2; maybe TRBD2 (5 bases). The V gene's germline CDR1 is MGHRA and CDR2 YSYEKL. This CDR3 is built from 14 residues. The CDR3 protein is CASSGLPGTGELLF. The CDR3 coding sequence is TGCGCCAGCAGCGGACTCCCGGGTACCGGGGAGCTGCTTTTT.

This clonotype was seen a handful of times. J is TRBJ1-5 and V is TRBV28; D unresolved. The V gene's germline CDR1 is MDHEN and CDR2 SYDVKM. This CDR3 has 14 amino acids. V shed 2 bases and J shed 4 bases, with 9 bases lying between them. CDR3 sequence (DNA): TGTGCCAGCAGTTTAGGAGGGATTAATCAGCCCCAGCATTTT. Translation: CASSLGGINQPQHF.

Ten or more counts support this clonotype. The chain employs TRBV2 and TRBJ2-1, with 8 nucleotides matching TRBD1. Germline V gene sequence: CDR1 SNHLY, CDR2 FYNNEI. The CDR3 runs to 14 residues. V dropped 9 bases and J dropped 4; count of bases not matched to a gene: 8. CDR3 sequence (DNA): TGTGCCAGGACAGGGGAAGAGGGGTACAATGAGCAGTTCTTC. Residues: CARTGEEGYNEQFF.

Concerning this clonotype: With a much larger clone just one base away, this may be a read error. The chain combines TRBV18 with TRBJ2-7; TRBD1 aligns across 12 bases. This CDR3 has 15 amino acids. V was pared by 3 bases and J by 9 bases, with 9 bases of the junction left unmatched. Germline CDR1 and CDR2: KGHSH and LQKENI. The CDR3 DNA follows: TGTGCCAGCTCACCTTCCGGGACAGGGGGCGTTGGGCAGTACTTC. It specifies CASSPSGTGGVGQYF.